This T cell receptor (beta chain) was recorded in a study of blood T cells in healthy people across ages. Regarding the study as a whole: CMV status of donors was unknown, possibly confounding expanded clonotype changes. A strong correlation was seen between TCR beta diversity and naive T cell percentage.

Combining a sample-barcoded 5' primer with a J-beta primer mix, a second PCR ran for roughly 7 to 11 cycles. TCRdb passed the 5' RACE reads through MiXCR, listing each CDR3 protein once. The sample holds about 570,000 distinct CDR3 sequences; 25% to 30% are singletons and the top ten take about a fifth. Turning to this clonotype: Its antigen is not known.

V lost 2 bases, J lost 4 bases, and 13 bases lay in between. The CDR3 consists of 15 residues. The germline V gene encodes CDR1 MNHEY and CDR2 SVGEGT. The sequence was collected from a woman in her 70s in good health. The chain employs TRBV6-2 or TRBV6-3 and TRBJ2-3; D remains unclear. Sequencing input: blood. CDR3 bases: TGTGCCAGCAGTTACCCGTCTTTTTCATCAGATACGCAGTATTTT. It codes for CASSYPSFSSDTQYF.